This TCR beta chain was sequenced for a study of regulatory T cells in long-lasting Graves disease. About the study: New Graves' disease cases had less than 3 months of antithyroid drugs.

The V end was cut by 0 bases, the J end by 6 bases, with 11 bases between. CDR3 size: 14 residues. In germline, CDR1 is DFQATT, CDR2 SNEGSKA (reference sequence). The time point: newly diagnosed GD, antithyroid drugs for less than 3 months. Making the TCR library involved RNA that had been extracted from PBMCs. The authors drew around 9 milliliters of peripheral blood into EDTA tubes. Building the TCR beta libraries relied on iRepertoire HTBI primers, and CDR3 regions underwent Arm-PCR. TCRdb re-called the multiplex PCR reads with MiXCR, one entry per CDR3 protein. The table has 400,000 to 450,000 distinct CDR3 sequences, about a sixth seen once; the top ten hold about 10%. These data were also filed under a second study, of T cells in Graves' hyperthyroidism and ophthalmopathy. That publication notes: HTBI primers were used for first-round RT-PCR of the TCR CDR3.

This receptor was obtained from a woman in her thirties with Graves disease. Source: peripheral blood mononuclear cells (PBMCs), taken at new diagnosis, from a patient treated with antithyroid drugs. This chain joins TRBV20-1 and TRBJ1-4; perhaps TRBD1 as D (5 bases). The CDR3 DNA reads TGCAGTGCTAGAGAGGACACCGGTGATGAAAAACTGTTTTTT. Translation: CSAREDTGDEKLFF.